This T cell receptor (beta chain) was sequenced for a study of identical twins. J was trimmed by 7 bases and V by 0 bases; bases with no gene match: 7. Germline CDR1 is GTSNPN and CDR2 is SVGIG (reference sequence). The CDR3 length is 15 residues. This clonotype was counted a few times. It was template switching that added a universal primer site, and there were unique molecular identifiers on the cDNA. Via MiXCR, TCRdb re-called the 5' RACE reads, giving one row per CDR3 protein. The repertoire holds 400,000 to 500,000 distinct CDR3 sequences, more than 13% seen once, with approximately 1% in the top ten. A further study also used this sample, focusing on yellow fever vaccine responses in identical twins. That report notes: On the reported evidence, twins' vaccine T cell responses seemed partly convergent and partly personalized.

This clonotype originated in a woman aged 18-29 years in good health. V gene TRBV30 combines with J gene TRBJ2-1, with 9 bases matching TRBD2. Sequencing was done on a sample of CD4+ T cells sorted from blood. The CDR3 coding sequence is TGTGCCTGGAGTGTACAGGGGACTAGCCGGAATGAGCAGTTCTTC. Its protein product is CAWSVQGTSRNEQFF.